This entry lists 25 T cell receptor beta chains sequenced from one sample in a study of blood T cell repertoires in COVID-19. Data came from immunoSEQ multiplex PCR; TCRdb stores just in-frame clones and leaves some out. The table lists about 360,000 clones, roughly 90% of them singletons. Sequencing was carried out using PBMCs or T cells enriched from blood (not recorded which). The receptors come from a woman between 40 and 55 years old with acute COVID-19.

V gene TRBV30 combines with J gene TRBJ2-5; 7 bases match TRBD2. Germline lookup yields CDR1 GTSNPN and CDR2 SVGIG (reference sequence). The CDR3 runs 14 residues. The ends lost 1 base at V and 4 bases at J; junction bases unmatched: 6. This CDR3 is CAWSGGGKIETQYF. As DNA, the CDR3 is TGTGCCTGGAGTGGCGGGGGAAAGATAGAGACCCAGTACTTC. The full variable domain, its missing parts supplied by reference TRBV30 and TRBJ2-5, is SQTIHQWPATLVQPVGSPLSLECTVEGTSNPNLYWYRQAAGRGLQLLFYSVGIGQISSEVPQNLSASRPQDRQFILSSKKLLLSDSGFYLCAWSGGGKIETQYFGPGTRLLVL.

The chain is built from TRBV19 and TRBJ2-7; 10 nucleotides agree with TRBD1. This CDR3 is built from 14 residues. V dropped 8 bases and J dropped 3; count of bases not matched to a gene: 7. CDR1 LNHDA and CDR2 SQIVND come from the germline V gene (reference sequence). The CDR3 protein is CASATGQGSYEQYF. The DNA for the CDR3 is TGTGCCAGTGCTACGGGACAGGGGAGCTACGAGCAGTACTTC.

This clone has only one observation. The rearrangement joins TRBV27 to TRBJ2-2; D is possibly TRBD2 (6 bases). CDR3 length equals 16 residues. Germline V gene sequence: CDR1 MNHEY, CDR2 SMNVEV (reference sequence). Trimming left V 4 bases short and J 8 bases short, with 20 bases between. The CDR3 reads CASSSSRDPSGGELFF. As DNA, the CDR3 is TGTGCCAGCAGTTCCAGCCGGGACCCAAGCGGGGGGGAGCTGTTTTTT.

The chain uses TRBV3-1 (or the pseudogene TRBV3-2) and TRBJ1-2; 8 bases fit TRBD1. From germline, CDR1 is LGHDT and CDR2 YNNKEL (reference sequence). This CDR3 has 15 amino acids. The V gene end was trimmed by 0 bases and the J gene end by 6 bases; junction bases not matched to a gene: 6. Here the CDR3 DNA reads TGTGCCAGCAGCCAAGATCGGACAGGGTCGAATGGCTACACCTTC. Protein: CASSQDRTGSNGYTF.

This rearrangement joins TRBV29-1 to TRBJ2-1, with D perhaps TRBD1 (6 bases). V gave up 1 base and J gave up 5 bases, with 15 bases separating them. There are 15 residues in the CDR3. CDR1 and CDR2 (germline): SQVTM, ANQGSEA. CDR3 in DNA: TGCAGCGTTGAAGCTTCGGACAGACCCGACAATGAGCAGTTCTTC. As protein: CSVEASDRPDNEQFF.

In its sample, this clone was seen a few times. The chain joins TRBV18 to TRBJ1-2, with TRBD1 identical over 8 bases. V was clipped by 0 bases and J by 8 bases; unmatched bases: 5. Looked up from germline, CDR1 is KGHSH and CDR2 is LQKENI. The CDR3 length is 14 residues. The CDR3 nucleotides read TGTGCCAGCTCACCACCGACAGGGGTTCACGGCTACACCTTC. The encoded protein is CASSPPTGVHGYTF.

This rearrangement joins TRBV15 to TRBJ1-4, with D maybe TRBD1 (6 bases). Trimming took off 0 bases at V and 3 bases at J, with 11 bases between the two ends. The CDR3 is 16 amino acids. CDR1 and CDR2 (germline): LNHNV, YYDKDF (reference sequence). The CDR3 region has the DNA TGTGCCACCAGCAGAGATCCCAGGGGACCTAATGAAAAACTGTTTTTT. Its protein product is CATSRDPRGPNEKLFF.

This chain's CDR3 is CATSDPQGTRGYTF. The CDR3 DNA sequence: TGTGCCACCAGTGATCCACAGGGGACACGGGGCTACACCTTC. The chain joins TRBV24-1 to TRBJ1-2, with 7 positions matching TRBD1. The CDR3 spans 14 residues. J lost 8 bases, V lost 3 bases, and 8 bases had no gene match. Per germline, CDR1 KGHDR and CDR2 SFDVKD.

V and J are TRBV6-1 and TRBJ2-2, with TRBD2 identical over 14 bases. Germline V gene sequence: CDR1 MNHNS, CDR2 SASEGT. Trimming at V came to 2 bases and at J to 1 base, leaving 6 bases not matched to a gene. The CDR3 is 19 amino acids. CDR3 region: CASSEWLGLAGENTGELFF. CDR3 DNA: TGTGCCAGCAGTGAATGGCTGGGACTAGCGGGGGAGAACACCGGGGAGCTGTTTTTT.

V gene TRBV29-1 combines with J gene TRBJ2-4, with TRBD2 identical over 13 bases. This CDR3 contains 18 residues. V gave up 6 bases and J gave up 0 bases; unmatched junction bases: 11. The V gene's germline CDR1 is SQVTM and CDR2 ANQGSEA. In nucleotides, the CDR3 is TGCAGCGTGGGAGGACTAGCGGGGGAGAATCTAGCCAAAAACATTCAGTACTTC. This codes for CSVGGLAGENLAKNIQYF. The full variable domain, in which reference TRBV29-1 and TRBJ2-4 provide the parts outside the CDR3, is SAVISQKPSRDICQRGTSLTIQCQVDSQVTMMFWYRQQPGQSLTLIATANQGSEATYESGFVIDKFPISRPNLTFSTLTVSNMSPEDSSIYLCSVGGLAGENLAKNIQYFGAGTRLSVL.

This clone was seen a single time. The chain carries TRBV3-1 (or the pseudogene TRBV3-2) and TRBJ1-1; the D is unclear. V dropped 6 bases and J dropped 1 base, with 12 bases sitting between them. CDR3 length: 14 amino acids. Germline lookup yields CDR1 LGHDT and CDR2 YNNKEL (reference sequence). The CDR3 here is CASSGDSANTEAFF. CDR3 bases: TGTGCCAGCAGTGGCGACTCCGCGAACACTGAAGCTTTCTTT.

The chain couples TRBV11-3 to TRBJ1-1; perhaps TRBD1 as D (5 bases). This CDR3 contains 14 residues. V dropped 3 bases and J dropped 0 bases, with 8 bases sitting between them. Germline V gives CDR1 SGHNT, CDR2 YENEEA. The CDR3 nucleotides are TGTGCCAGCAGCTTGGACAAGGTGAACACTGAAGCTTTCTTT. Translating gives CASSLDKVNTEAFF.

CDR3 sequence: CASSLGGWETQYF. The CDR3, as DNA: TGTGCCAGCAGCTTAGGGGGCTGGGAGACCCAGTACTTC. The J gene is TRBJ2-5, the V gene TRBV5-4, with 7 bases identical to TRBD1. CDR3 length: 13 amino acids. The J segment lost 5 bases and the V segment lost 2 bases, leaving 3 bases of the junction unmatched. Germline CDR1 SGHNT, CDR2 YYREEE (reference sequence).

V usage is TRBV30 and J usage is TRBJ1-1; D not certain. The CDR3 has 13 residues. The V end lost 2 bases, the J end lost 0 bases, and 7 bases lay between the germline ends. CDR1 GTSNPN and CDR2 SVGIG come from the germline V gene (reference sequence). In DNA, the CDR3 is TGTGCCTGGAGTATGAGTATGAACACTGAAGCTTTCTTT. Protein: CAWSMSMNTEAFF. The variable domain in full, completed from reference TRBV30 and TRBJ1-1, reads SQTIHQWPATLVQPVGSPLSLECTVEGTSNPNLYWYRQAAGRGLQLLFYSVGIGQISSEVPQNLSASRPQDRQFILSSKKLLLSDSGFYLCAWSMSMNTEAFFGQGTRLTVV.

The chain uses TRBV3-1 (or the pseudogene TRBV3-2) and TRBJ2-1, with 11 nucleotides matching TRBD2. This CDR3 spans 18 amino acids. From germline, CDR1 is LGHDT and CDR2 YNNKEL (reference sequence). Germline trimming cut 2 bases from V and 0 bases from J; bases unmatched to any gene: 6. The CDR3 loop reads CASSQSTSGGFSYNEQFF. CDR3 in DNA: TGTGCCAGCAGCCAATCTACTAGCGGGGGATTCTCCTACAATGAGCAGTTCTTC.

V and J are TRBV12-3 or TRBV12-4 and TRBJ1-2; D remains unclear. The V and J ends lost 5 bases and 6 bases respectively, with 10 bases between them. The CDR3 runs to 12 residues. The CDR3 loop reads CASSQLEDGYTF. The CDR3 region has the DNA TGTGCCAGCAGTCAGTTGGAGGATGGCTACACCTTC.

V and J are TRBV5-1 and TRBJ2-1; TRBD2 matches at 10 bases. V gave up 4 bases and J gave up 7 bases; unmatched junction bases: 14. The CDR3 loop spans 17 amino acids. CDR1 SGHRS and CDR2 YFSETQ come from the germline V gene. CDR3 sequence reads: CASSTDLAGARRNEQFF. CDR3 DNA: TGCGCCAGCAGCACGGATCTAGCGGGGGCCAGGCGGAATGAGCAGTTCTTC.

This clone has a single count. This rearrangement joins TRBV6-5 to TRBJ1-1; 8 positions agree with TRBD1. This CDR3 region has 13 residues. V lost 4 bases and J lost 5; bases outside the gene matches: 3. In germline, CDR1 is MNHEY, CDR2 SVGAGI. The CDR3 DNA reads as TGTGCCAGCAGTTCGAGACAGGGGACTGAAGCTTTCTTT. Amino acid sequence: CASSSRQGTEAFF.

The rearrangement uses TRBV5-6 and TRBJ2-2; D is possibly TRBD1 (6 bases). Germline assignment: CDR1 SGHDT and CDR2 YYEEEE. Trimming took off 0 bases at V and 5 bases at J, with 14 bases between the two ends. The CDR3 is made up of 16 amino acids. CDR3 sequence (DNA): TGTGCCAGCAGCTTGGCCTTTACAGGGTCGACCGGGGAGCTGTTTTTT. Translation: CASSLAFTGSTGELFF.

The gene calls are TRBV6-1 and TRBJ2-7; 9 bases align to TRBD1. Germline V gives CDR1 MNHNS, CDR2 SASEGT. With 0 bases clipped from V and 6 bases from J, the junction kept 6 bases outside the gene matches. The length of the CDR3 is 15 residues. CDR3: CASSEAGVTGGEQYF. In nucleotides, the CDR3 is TGTGCCAGCAGTGAAGCCGGGGTGACAGGGGGCGAGCAGTACTTC.

This clone showed up just a few times. Other DNA sequences in this specimen translate into the identical CDR3. The chain uses TRBV2 and TRBJ2-7; TRBD1 agrees at 8 bases. This CDR3 has 13 residues. The ends lost 4 bases at V and 5 bases at J; junction bases unmatched: 4. Germline V gene lookup returns CDR1 SNHLY and CDR2 FYNNEI. The CDR3 is CASSGQGRNEQYF. The CDR3 bases are TGTGCCAGCAGTGGACAGGGGAGGAACGAGCAGTACTTC.

The V call is TRBV4-1, the J call TRBJ1-1; D uncertain. Germline V gene data show CDR1 as MGHRA and CDR2 as YSYEKL. The CDR3 contains 15 residues. V was cut by 1 base and J by 2 bases, with 11 bases left in between. The CDR3 loop reads CASSQGSLFNTEAFF. The CDR3 bases are TGCGCCAGCAGCCAAGGTTCCCTTTTTAACACTGAAGCTTTCTTT.

This clone occurred a few times. CDR3 sequence reads: CASRDRGRTEAFF. CDR3 DNA: TGTGCCAGTCGGGACAGGGGGAGAACTGAAGCTTTCTTT. The chain employs TRBV6-5 and TRBJ1-1; 11 bases are a match to TRBD1. Germline V gene lookup returns CDR1 MNHEY and CDR2 SVGAGI. This CDR3 spans 13 amino acids. The ends lost 9 bases at V and 5 bases at J; junction bases unmatched: 5.

The chain uses TRBV5-1 and TRBJ1-4, with a possible D match to TRBD1 (5 bases). V lost 3 bases to trimming and J lost 2 bases, with 14 bases between them. CDR3 length equals 16 residues. CDR1 SGHRS and CDR2 YFSETQ come from the germline V gene. CDR3 sequence: CASSYGLGGTNEKLFF. CDR3 in DNA: TGCGCCAGCAGCTATGGACTGGGGGGGACTAATGAAAAACTGTTTTTT.

The genes are TRBV2 and TRBJ2-5, with 12 bases fitting TRBD2. The CDR3 has 16 residues. V dropped 3 bases and J dropped 2; count of bases not matched to a gene: 4. CDR1 and CDR2 from the germline V gene are SNHLY and FYNNEI. CDR3 protein: CASSDASGGVQETQYF. The CDR3 bases are TGTGCCAGCAGTGATGCTAGCGGGGGGGTACAAGAGACCCAGTACTTC.